What follows describes a single TCR beta chain. The table came from immunoSEQ multiplex PCR; TCRdb's copy has only in-frame clones and leaves some out. Here the sample spans millions of clones, approximately 90% being singletons. The sample originates from a study of shared clonotypes between healthy human individuals. The V end lost 1 base, the J end lost 7 bases, and 8 bases lay between the germline ends. The CDR3 covers 13 residues. The germline V gene encodes CDR1 SGHTA and CDR2 FQGNSA. The rearrangement uses TRBV7-2 and TRBJ2-4, with D hard to call. This TCR was recovered from a man between 18 and 35 years old in good health. Sequencing was carried out using naive CD4+ T cells sorted from blood. Subset described: CD45RA+ positively selected. CDR3 region: CASSLVTRNIQYF. DNA of the CDR3: TGTGCCAGCAGCTTAGTTACCCGGAACATTCAGTACTTC. Full variable domain (missing parts from reference TRBV7-2 and TRBJ2-4): GAGVSQSPSNKVTEKGKDVELRCDPISGHTALYWYRQSLGQGLEFLIYFQGNSAPDKSGLPSDRFSAERTGGSVSTLTIQRTQQEDSAVYLCASSLVTRNIQYFGAGTRLSVL.